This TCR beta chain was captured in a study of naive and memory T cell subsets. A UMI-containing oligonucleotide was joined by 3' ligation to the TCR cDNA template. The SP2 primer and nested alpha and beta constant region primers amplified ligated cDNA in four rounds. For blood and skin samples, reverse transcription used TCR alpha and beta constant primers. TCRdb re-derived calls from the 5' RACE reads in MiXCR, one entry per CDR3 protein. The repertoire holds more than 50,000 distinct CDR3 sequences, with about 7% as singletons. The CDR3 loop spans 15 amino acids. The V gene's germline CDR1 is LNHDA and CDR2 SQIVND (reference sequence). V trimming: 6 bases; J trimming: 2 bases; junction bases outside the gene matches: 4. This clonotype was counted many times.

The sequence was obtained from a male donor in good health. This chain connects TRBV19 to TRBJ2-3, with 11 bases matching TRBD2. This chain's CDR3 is CASRRLAGFTDTQYF. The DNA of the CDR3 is TGTGCCAGTAGAAGACTAGCGGGGTTCACAGATACGCAGTATTTT.